Listed below are T cell receptor beta chains from one sample, sequenced in a study of monozygotic twins with inflammatory bowel disease. For each CDR3 protein, TCRdb gives one entry from its re-call of the 5' RACE reads, without DNA. Listed are around 370,000 distinct CDR3 sequences; just over 2.5% falls within the top ten. Sequencing was performed on blood. The receptors were sampled from a human donor with ulcerative colitis or Crohn's disease, or a healthy co-twin of an affected twin (not recorded which). Both conserved end residues are part of each CDR3. Fields, in order: V gene, J gene, CDR3 protein.

V gene: TRBV7-9
J gene: TRBJ1-1
CDR3 protein: CASSFGYTNTEAFF

V gene: TRBV5-6
J gene: TRBJ2-1
CDR3 protein: CASSLESGHRSYNEQFF

V gene: TRBV3-1
J gene: TRBJ1-3
CDR3 protein: CASSPSQASGNTIYF

V gene: TRBV6-2/TRBV6-3
J gene: TRBJ2-5
CDR3 protein: CASRRGAGETQYF

V gene: TRBV10-3
J gene: TRBJ2-7
CDR3 protein: CAISEQSGSTEQYF

V gene: TRBV5-1
J gene: TRBJ1-1
CDR3 protein: CASSLDRPMNTEAFF

V gene: TRBV3-1
J gene: TRBJ2-2
CDR3 protein: CASSQFTSGPPNTGELFF

V gene: TRBV28
J gene: TRBJ2-3
CDR3 protein: CASSGGVYTQYF

V gene: TRBV12-3/TRBV12-4
J gene: TRBJ2-7
CDR3 protein: CASSPRSGAGDPYEQYF

V gene: TRBV6-6
J gene: TRBJ2-7
CDR3 protein: CASTKRDSRTEQYF

V gene: TRBV7-2
J gene: TRBJ1-1
CDR3 protein: CASSPRDSREAFF

V gene: TRBV19
J gene: TRBJ2-3
CDR3 protein: CAIRQGSTDTQYF

V gene: TRBV12-3/TRBV12-4
J gene: TRBJ1-2
CDR3 protein: CASSLRGSNYGYTF